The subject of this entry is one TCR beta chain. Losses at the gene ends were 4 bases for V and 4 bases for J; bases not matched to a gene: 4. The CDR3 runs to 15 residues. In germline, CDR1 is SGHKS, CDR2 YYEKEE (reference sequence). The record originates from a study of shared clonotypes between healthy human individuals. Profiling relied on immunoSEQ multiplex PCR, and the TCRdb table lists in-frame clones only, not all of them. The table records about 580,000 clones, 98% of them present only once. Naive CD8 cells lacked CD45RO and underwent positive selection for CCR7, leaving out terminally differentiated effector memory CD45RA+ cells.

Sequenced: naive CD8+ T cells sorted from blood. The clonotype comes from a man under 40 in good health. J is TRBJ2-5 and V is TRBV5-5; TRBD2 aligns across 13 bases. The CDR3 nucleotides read TGTGCCAGCAGCCTCTGGACTAGCGGGGGAGAGACCCAGTACTTC. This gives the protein CASSLWTSGGETQYF.